These T cell receptor beta chains were read from a single sample in a study of blood T cell repertoires in COVID-19. Assay: immunoSEQ multiplex PCR; the TCRdb copy retains only in-frame clones and omits some. The sample holds approximately 220,000 clones, about 88% seen once. Sequenced material: PBMCs or T cells enriched from blood (not recorded which). The receptor source for this set is a woman between 25 and 40 years old who had recovered from COVID-19. CDR3s include the opening cysteine and the closing phenylalanine or tryptophan.

j_call v_call cdr3_aa
TRBJ2-5 TRBV4-3 CASSRGIEETQYF
TRBJ2-3 TRBV2 CASSASRETDTQYF
TRBJ1-6 TRBV3-1/TRBV3-2 CASTGGRYSPLHF
TRBJ2-1 TRBV3-1/TRBV3-2 CASSQDGRGGLNEQFF
TRBJ2-7 TRBV29-1 CSVDWQYEQYF
TRBJ2-7 TRBV4-1 CASSQVATEQYF
TRBJ2-7 TRBV7-9 CASSLAGQLFYEQYF
TRBJ2-5 TRBV3-1/TRBV3-2 CASSQDRRVYQETQYF
TRBJ1-2 TRBV5-4 CASSYLGGYTF
TRBJ1-4 TRBV4-3 CASSLSLRREKLFF
TRBJ1-1 TRBV28 CASSLLQGVNTEAFF
TRBJ1-4 TRBV4-3 CASSQDAGTNEKLFF
TRBJ2-6 TRBV5-1 CASSEDRAGANVLTF
TRBJ1-2 TRBV5-1 CASSLGSDRYYGYTF
TRBJ2-5 TRBV7-9 CASRQGRSGLETQYF
TRBJ1-2 TRBV7-8 CASSLARTGYGYTF
TRBJ1-2 TRBV18 CASSPPTGSTLRGYTF
TRBJ2-7 TRBV3-1/TRBV3-2 CASSQGTGGYEQYF
TRBJ2-1 TRBV19 CASSRRTSGGLNEQFF
TRBJ1-1 TRBV2 CASGGGLGTEAFF
TRBJ2-3 TRBV9 CASSRGSVDTQYF
TRBJ1-2 TRBV5-1 CASRPDSYGYTF
TRBJ2-1 TRBV7-3 CASALTGQALNEQFF
TRBJ1-2 TRBV7-2 CASSQTVRGDYGYTF
TRBJ1-2 TRBV18 CASSQTGTTANYGYTF
TRBJ2-5 TRBV6-5 CASRRDSGIKTQYF
TRBJ2-3 TRBV20-1 CSASGTDTQYF
TRBJ2-1 TRBV29-1 CSVDPSGDQPSYNEQFF
TRBJ1-2 TRBV19 CASRQGAGNYGYTF
TRBJ1-2 TRBV4-3 CASSQERTGLRANYGYTF
TRBJ1-5 TRBV6-1 CASSGLFDSYSNQPQHF
TRBJ2-7 TRBV6-2/TRBV6-3 CASSYGLAGDEQYF
TRBJ2-3 TRBV9 CASGRSGGTDTQYF
TRBJ2-3 TRBV7-3 CASSSWTSRTDTQYF
TRBJ1-3 TRBV28 CASREAGNTIYF
TRBJ2-5 TRBV2 CASTRRRGWQETQYF
TRBJ1-1 TRBV18 CASSPSGQGRVKNTEAFF
TRBJ1-2 TRBV19 CATTNQGQNYGYTF
TRBJ2-7 TRBV4-3 CASSQEQSANYEQYF
TRBJ2-2 TRBV4-1 CASSQRGLPRGYTGELFF
TRBJ1-2 TRBV20-1 CSTQSYGYTF
TRBJ1-2 TRBV19 CASSPGQGVSNYGYTF
TRBJ2-3 TRBV3-1/TRBV3-2 CASSQGGGEADTQYF
TRBJ1-2 TRBV4-2 CASSQDRTGQANYGYTF